A single sample is the source of the 14 T cell receptor beta chains below, sequenced in a study of tumor-infiltrating lymphocytes in primary liver carcinoma. Starting from 400 to 500 ng of total RNA, TCR beta cDNA was produced with a primer in the constant region. Slightly modified ARM-PCR served as the procedure for the TCR beta libraries. These libraries came from three rounds of nested multiplex PCR. With TRBV1-TRBV30 forward primers and a C-beta reverse primer, the first two PCR rounds were run for around 10 cycles each. TCRdb processed the multiplex PCR reads anew with MiXCR; each CDR3 protein has one entry. The repertoire holds approximately 310,000 distinct CDR3 sequences, with roughly 60% as singletons. Unsorted whole blood yielded the blood RNA, and germline DNA was also extracted. What was sequenced was peripheral blood. The receptors originated from a man between 35 and 55 years old with primary liver carcinoma and hepatitis B virus infection.

As concerns this clonotype: A much larger clonotype is one base distant, so this may be a read error. J is TRBJ2-1 and V is TRBV7-8; D perhaps matches TRBD1 (6 bases). Per the germline V gene, CDR1 is SGHVS and CDR2 is FQNEAQ. The CDR3 has 14 residues. Trimming took off 6 bases at V and 6 bases at J, with 15 bases between the two ends. The CDR3 region has the DNA TGTGCCAGCAGAAGGGGGAGCCAGTGCAATGAGCAGTTCTTC. Protein product: CASRRGSQCNEQFF.

At least ten counts were recorded for this clonotype. V usage is TRBV4-2 and J usage is TRBJ2-7; the match to TRBD2 covers 7 bases. Germline V gene sequence: CDR1 LGHNA, CDR2 YNFKEQ. V was clipped by 4 bases and J by 6 bases; unmatched bases: 9. This CDR3 contains 14 residues. This CDR3 is CASSRVGGTAEQYF. In DNA form, the CDR3 reads TGTGCCAGCAGCCGGGTGGGAGGGACTGCCGAGCAGTACTTC.

This clonotype has more than one count but fewer than ten. The chain employs TRBV14 and TRBJ2-1; 7 nucleotides match TRBD2. Germline CDR1 reads SGHDN; CDR2 reads FVKESK. The J segment lost 7 bases and the V segment lost 5 bases, leaving 11 bases of the junction unmatched. The CDR3 spans 15 residues. CDR3 loop: CASSFPSGLYNEQFF. The CDR3 coding sequence is TGTGCCAGCAGCTTCCCTAGCGGACTGTATAATGAGCAGTTCTTC.

In regard to this clonotype: One junction end does not reproduce the germline sequence, and a read error may be involved. This chain joins TRBV2 and TRBJ2-7; 8 positions agree with TRBD2. In germline, CDR1 is SNHLY, CDR2 FYNNEI. The length of the CDR3 is 14 residues. The CDR3 sequence is CTSRMGLEGYEQYF. The CDR3, as DNA: TGTACCAGCAGGATGGGACTAGAGGGCTACGAGCAGTACTTC.

In its sample, this clonotype was seen many times. V and J are TRBV6-1 and TRBJ1-2, with D perhaps matching TRBD1 (6 bases). Germline loops: CDR1 MNHNS, CDR2 SASEGT. The CDR3 spans 15 residues. V was trimmed by 1 base and J by 2 bases, leaving 11 bases between them. CDR3 bases: TGTGCCAGCAGTGAAGGGGGGCGCCGAAACTATGGCTACACCTTC. Translation gives CASSEGGRRNYGYTF.

To note about this clonotype: A read error may explain this, as a much larger clone is one base away. The V and J genes are TRBV6-6 and TRBJ1-3; 8 bases align to TRBD1. There are 15 residues in the CDR3. Germline CDR1 is MNHNY and CDR2 is SVGAGI (reference sequence). Here the CDR3 reads CDSTSDRVLGNTIYF. In DNA, the CDR3 is TGTGACAGCACCTCGGACAGGGTGCTTGGAAACACCATATATTTT.

Comments on this clonotype: A read error may account for a junction end that differs from germline. CDR3: CASSLTGTNIGELFF. The CDR3, as DNA: TGTGCCAGCAGTTTGACGGGTACGAACATCGGGGAGCTGTTTTTT. The J gene is TRBJ2-2, the V gene TRBV6-2 or TRBV6-3; no reliable D call. This CDR3 contains 15 residues. The germline CDR1 and CDR2 sequences are MNHEY and SVGEGT.

The chain combines TRBV5-5 with TRBJ2-3; D is perhaps TRBD2 (6 bases). V lost 4 bases to trimming and J lost 7 bases, with 16 bases between them. The CDR3 totals 14 residues. The V gene's germline CDR1 is SGHKS and CDR2 YYEKEE (reference sequence). The DNA of the CDR3 is TGTGCCAGCAGCCCGTCGACTAGTTTATATACGCAGTATTTT. Protein: CASSPSTSLYTQYF.

Note on this clonotype: A much larger clone lies one base from this, so it may be a read error. This rearrangement joins TRBV6-2 or TRBV6-3 to TRBJ2-7, with D perhaps matching TRBD1 or TRBD2 (5 bases each). Germline V lookup: CDR1 MNHEY, CDR2 SVGEGT. The CDR3 has 13 residues. The CDR3 DNA reads as TGTGTCAGCAGTTACGGGACGGGGTACGAGCAGTACTTC. Its protein product is CVSSYGTGYEQYF.

This clonotype was recorded only once. The chain links TRBV11-2 to TRBJ1-2, with D perhaps matching TRBD1 (5 bases). Germline CDR1 SGHAT, CDR2 FQNNGV. V lost 5 bases, J lost 3 bases, and 16 bases lay in between. The CDR3 sequence is 15 residues long. The CDR3 DNA sequence: TGTGCCAGCAGCCGAATCGACGGGGCGTACTATGGCTACACCTTC. This gives the protein CASSRIDGAYYGYTF.

This clonotype was found a few times. The gene calls are TRBV6-2 or TRBV6-3 and TRBJ2-2, with D possibly matching TRBD2 (6 bases). Trimming pared 6 bases from V and 2 bases from J, leaving 22 bases between. Germline loops: CDR1 MNHEY, CDR2 SVGEGT. There are 18 residues in the CDR3. This chain's CDR3 is CASSDIGIRLVNTGELFF. The CDR3 nucleotides read TGTGCCAGCAGCGACATTGGGATTCGACTAGTCAACACCGGGGAGCTGTTTTTT.

This clonotype has more than one count but fewer than ten. One end of the junction does not line up with germline, which may come from a read error. The gene calls are TRBV12-3 or TRBV12-4 and TRBJ2-7, with unresolved D. The CDR3 totals 13 residues. DNA of the CDR3: TGTGCCAGTAGTTTAGGCAACAAGGTTGGGCAGTACTTC. It translates to CASSLGNKVGQYF.

V usage is TRBV5-1 and J usage is TRBJ2-7; D call uncertain. CDR1 and CDR2 from the germline V gene are SGHRS and YFSETQ. V lost 0 bases, J lost 6 bases, and 10 bases lay in between. This CDR3 contains 13 residues. CDR3 in amino acids: CASSLDVGVEQYF. For the CDR3, the DNA is TGCGCCAGCAGCTTGGACGTTGGGGTCGAGCAGTACTTC.

Turning to this clonotype: An end of the junction does not agree with germline; a read error may underlie this. The CDR3 DNA is TGCAGCGTTCGCAGCGGGTCCGGTGAGCTGATTTTT. It is translated as CSVRSGSGELIF. V is TRBV29-1 and J is TRBJ2-2, with a possible D match to TRBD2 (6 bases). The germline V gene has CDR1 SQVTM and CDR2 ANQGSEA. The CDR3 is 12 amino acids.